A selection of T cell receptor beta chains follows, all from one sample in a study of CD8+CD57+ T cells in acquired aplastic anemia. TCRdb analysed the reads with MiXCR anew, one entry per CDR3 protein. The sample holds about 190,000 distinct CDR3 sequences, approximately 50% seen once. Sequencing was performed on sorted CD4+, CD8+, or CD8+CD57+ T cells (not recorded which) from PBMCs. These receptors all stem from a human donor with aplastic anemia. CDR3s include the opening cysteine and the closing phenylalanine or tryptophan. Fields, in order: clone size, V gene, J gene, D gene, CDR3 protein, CDR3 DNA. A D gene is named only where the DNA matches it firmly. Clone size is given for some rows only: seen once, a few or many times, or a class if the clone is expanded.

>many|TRBV9|TRBJ2-1|TRBD2
CASSAPGLAGVVNNEQFF
TGTGCCAGCAGCGCCCCGGGACTAGCGGGAGTCGTTAACAATGAGCAGTTCTTC
>many|TRBV11-2|TRBJ1-5|.
CASSSHPLRHPNQPQHF
TGTGCCAGCAGTTCACACCCGCTACGCCACCCAAATCAGCCCCAGCATTTT
>.|TRBV7-8|TRBJ2-2|.
CASSQDPWKARELFF
TGTGCCAGCAGCCAAGACCCATGGAAGGCCAGGGAGCTGTTTTTT
>.|TRBV15|TRBJ2-1|.
CATSRGRNEQFF
TGTGCCACCAGCAGAGGGCGCAATGAGCAGTTCTTC
>.|TRBV14|TRBJ1-3|TRBD1
CASSQGTAGNTIYF
TGTGCCAGCAGCCAGGGGACAGCTGGAAACACCATATATTTT
>many|TRBV19|TRBJ1-3|.
CASKPGSISGNTIYF
TGTGCCAGTAAGCCGGGATCCATCTCTGGAAACACCATATATTTT
>many|TRBV4-1|TRBJ2-2|.
CASSQGWLRGRHTGELFF
TGCGCCAGCAGCCAAGGATGGCTCCGGGGAAGACACACCGGGGAGCTGTTTTTT
>many|TRBV2|TRBJ2-7|.
CASSVSRVGEQYF
TGTGCCAGCAGTGTTAGCAGGGTCGGCGAGCAGTACTTC
>many|TRBV4-3|TRBJ2-7|TRBD1
CASSQAHGTGVPEQYF
TGCGCCAGCAGCCAAGCACACGGGACAGGGGTTCCCGAGCAGTACTTC
>many|TRBV25-1|TRBJ2-1|TRBD2
CASRASGSHNEQFF
TGTGCCAGCAGAGCTAGCGGGAGTCACAATGAGCAGTTCTTC
>many|TRBV30|TRBJ1-6|.
CAWSLGQNSPLHF
TGTGCCTGGAGTCTAGGGCAGAATTCACCCCTCCACTTT
>.|TRBV5-1|TRBJ2-5|.
CASSLGPEQETQYF
TGCGCCAGCAGCTTGGGCCCAGAGCAAGAGACCCAGTACTTC
>.|TRBV5-1|TRBJ2-7|.
CASSWGGRGADEQYF
TGCGCCAGCAGCTGGGGCGGAAGGGGAGCAGACGAGCAGTACTTC
>many|TRBV6-5|TRBJ2-1|TRBD1
CASSYWDRGQNEQFF
TGTGCCAGCAGTTATTGGGACAGGGGGCAAAATGAGCAGTTCTTC
>.|TRBV7-9|TRBJ1-5|.
CASSLGTPGNQPQHF
TGTGCCAGCAGCTTAGGGACACCAGGCAATCAGCCCCAGCATTTT
>.|TRBV19|TRBJ1-5|.
CASSISTYSNQPQHF
TGTGCCAGTAGTATTTCCACTTATAGCAATCAGCCCCAGCATTTT
>.|TRBV27|TRBJ2-7|TRBD2
CASSLRLAGTYEQYF
TGTGCCAGCAGTCTGCGACTAGCGGGAACCTACGAGCAGTACTTC
>.|TRBV11-1|TRBJ1-2|TRBD1
CASSLAYLPGQGEYYGYTF
TGTGCCAGCAGCTTAGCCTACCTTCCGGGACAGGGGGAGTACTATGGCTACACCTTC
>.|TRBV2|TRBJ2-2|TRBD1
CASREDRVGVGELFF
TGTGCCAGCCGAGAAGACAGGGTCGGCGTCGGGGAGCTGTTTTTT